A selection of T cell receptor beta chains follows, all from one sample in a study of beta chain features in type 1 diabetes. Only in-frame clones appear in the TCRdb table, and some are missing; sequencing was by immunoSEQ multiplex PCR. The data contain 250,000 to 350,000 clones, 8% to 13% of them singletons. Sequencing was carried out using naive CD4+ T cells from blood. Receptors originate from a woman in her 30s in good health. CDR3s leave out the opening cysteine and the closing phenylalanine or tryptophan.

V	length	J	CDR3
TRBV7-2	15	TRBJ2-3	ASSFVTGWGGSDTQY
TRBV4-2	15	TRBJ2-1	ASSQDSAGTRYNEQF
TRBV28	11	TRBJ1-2	ASSFSGPNGYT
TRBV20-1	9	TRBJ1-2	SVQGAKGYT
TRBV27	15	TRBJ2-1	ASSSEGGLAIYNEQF
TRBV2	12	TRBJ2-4	ASRYREAKNIQY
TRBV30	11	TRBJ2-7	AWSATSDSRQY
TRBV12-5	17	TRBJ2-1	ASGGVAGGRAATYNEQF
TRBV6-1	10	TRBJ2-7	ASSQTRSEQY
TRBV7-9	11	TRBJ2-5	ASSKTGVETQY
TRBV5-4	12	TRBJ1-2	ASSSTGFGGGYT
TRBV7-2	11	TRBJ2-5	ASSRLARETQY
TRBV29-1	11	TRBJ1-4	SVRGGTNEKLF
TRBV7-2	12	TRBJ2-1	ASSPRQGRDEQF
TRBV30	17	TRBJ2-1	AWSGVSTATRGSYNEQF
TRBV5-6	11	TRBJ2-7	ASSKTGGVEQY
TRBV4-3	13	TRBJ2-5	ASSQETDSGTTQY
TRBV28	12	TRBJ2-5	ASSLPQGSETQY
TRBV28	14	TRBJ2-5	ASISDRGGEEETQY
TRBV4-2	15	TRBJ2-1	ASSRTTGTITYNEQF
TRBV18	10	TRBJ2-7	ASSPPDTEQY
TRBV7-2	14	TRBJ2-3	ASSPSSGRIPDTQY
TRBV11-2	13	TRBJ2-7	ASSPGAGGPYEQY
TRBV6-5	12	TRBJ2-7	ASSRGQGAGEQY
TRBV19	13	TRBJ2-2	ASSLGHMNTGELF
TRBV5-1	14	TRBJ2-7	ASSLAPTGGSYEQY
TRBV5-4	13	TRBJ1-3	ASSLGGYSGNTIY
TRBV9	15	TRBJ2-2	ATYLNRDRVATGELF
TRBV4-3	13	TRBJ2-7	ASSQAGGRSHEQY
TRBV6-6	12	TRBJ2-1	ASSRQGVLNEQF
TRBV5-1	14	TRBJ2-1	ASSHQDRGPSIRRF
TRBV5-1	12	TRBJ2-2	ASREAPNTGELF